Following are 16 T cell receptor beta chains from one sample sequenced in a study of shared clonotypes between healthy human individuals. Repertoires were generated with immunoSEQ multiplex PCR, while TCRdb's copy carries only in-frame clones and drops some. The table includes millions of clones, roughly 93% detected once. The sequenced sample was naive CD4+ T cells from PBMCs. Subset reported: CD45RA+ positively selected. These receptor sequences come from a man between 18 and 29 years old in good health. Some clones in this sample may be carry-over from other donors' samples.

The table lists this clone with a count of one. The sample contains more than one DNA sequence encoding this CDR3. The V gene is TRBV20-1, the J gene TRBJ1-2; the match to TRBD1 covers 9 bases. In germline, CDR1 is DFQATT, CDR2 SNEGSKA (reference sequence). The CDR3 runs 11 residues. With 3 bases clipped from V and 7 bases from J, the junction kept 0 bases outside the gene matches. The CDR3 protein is CSARDRGGYTF. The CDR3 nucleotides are TGCAGTGCTAGGGACAGGGGTGGCTACACCTTC.

CDR3 amino acids: CASSANANTGELFF. CDR3 bases: TGCGCCAGCAGCGCGAACGCGAACACCGGGGAGCTGTTTTTT. This chain links TRBV5-1 with TRBJ2-2; D ambiguous. CDR3 length: 14 residues. Per the germline V gene, CDR1 is SGHRS and CDR2 is YFSETQ. The V gene lost 4 bases and the J gene lost 0 bases, with 7 bases spanning the gap.

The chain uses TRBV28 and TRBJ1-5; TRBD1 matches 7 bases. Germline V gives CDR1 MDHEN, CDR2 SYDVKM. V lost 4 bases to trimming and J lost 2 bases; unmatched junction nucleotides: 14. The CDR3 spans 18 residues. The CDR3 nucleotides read TGTGCCAGCAGTTCCCCACGACAGGGTGGAGGAGGCAATCAGCCCCAGCATTTT. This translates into CASSSPRQGGGGNQPQHF.

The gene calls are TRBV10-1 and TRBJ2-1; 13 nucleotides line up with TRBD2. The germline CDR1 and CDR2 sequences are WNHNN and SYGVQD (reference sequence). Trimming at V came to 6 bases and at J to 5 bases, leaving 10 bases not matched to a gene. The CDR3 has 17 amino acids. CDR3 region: CASRTPRTSGGHNEQFF. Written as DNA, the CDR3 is TGCGCCAGCAGGACCCCGCGGACTAGCGGGGGTCACAATGAGCAGTTCTTC.

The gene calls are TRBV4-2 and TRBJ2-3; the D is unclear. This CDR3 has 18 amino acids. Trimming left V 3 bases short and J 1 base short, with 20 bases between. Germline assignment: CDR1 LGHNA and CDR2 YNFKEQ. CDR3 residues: CASSHTLLIAPRTDTQYF. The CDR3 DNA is TGTGCCAGCAGCCACACCCTCCTGATAGCACCTCGCACAGATACGCAGTATTTT.

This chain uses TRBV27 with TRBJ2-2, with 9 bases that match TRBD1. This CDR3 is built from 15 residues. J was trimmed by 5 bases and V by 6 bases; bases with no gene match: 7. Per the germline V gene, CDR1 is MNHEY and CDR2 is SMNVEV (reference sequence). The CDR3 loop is CASRPTGGRTGELFF. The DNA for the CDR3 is TGTGCCAGCAGGCCAACAGGGGGCAGAACCGGGGAGCTGTTTTTT.

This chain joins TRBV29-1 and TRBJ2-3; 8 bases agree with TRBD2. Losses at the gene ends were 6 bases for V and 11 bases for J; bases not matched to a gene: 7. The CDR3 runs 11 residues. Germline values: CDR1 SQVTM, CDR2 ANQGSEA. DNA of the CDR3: TGCAGCGTGGGTAGCGGGGCTGGGCAGTATTTT. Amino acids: CSVGSGAGQYF.

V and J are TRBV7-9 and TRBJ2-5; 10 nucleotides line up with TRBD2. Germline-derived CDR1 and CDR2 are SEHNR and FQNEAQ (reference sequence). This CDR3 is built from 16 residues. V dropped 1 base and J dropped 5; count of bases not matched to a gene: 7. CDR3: CASSLGPSGSWETQYF. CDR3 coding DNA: TGTGCCAGCAGCTTAGGACCTAGCGGGAGCTGGGAGACCCAGTACTTC.

The CDR3 sequence: CASSLVSSGGGYNEQFF. In nucleotides, the CDR3 is TGCGCCAGCAGCTTGGTATCGTCGGGAGGCGGCTACAATGAGCAGTTCTTC. The chain has TRBV5-1 and TRBJ2-1, with 7 bases fitting TRBD2. Germline V gene lookup returns CDR1 SGHRS and CDR2 YFSETQ. V trimming: 0 bases; J trimming: 3 bases; junction bases outside the gene matches: 9. CDR3 length: 17 residues.

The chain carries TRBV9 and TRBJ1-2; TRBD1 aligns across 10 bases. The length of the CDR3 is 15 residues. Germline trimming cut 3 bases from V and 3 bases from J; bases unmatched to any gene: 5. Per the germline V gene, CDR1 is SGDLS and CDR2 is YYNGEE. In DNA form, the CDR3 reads TGTGCCAGCAGCGCACAAGGACAGGGGGACTATGGCTACACCTTC. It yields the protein CASSAQGQGDYGYTF.

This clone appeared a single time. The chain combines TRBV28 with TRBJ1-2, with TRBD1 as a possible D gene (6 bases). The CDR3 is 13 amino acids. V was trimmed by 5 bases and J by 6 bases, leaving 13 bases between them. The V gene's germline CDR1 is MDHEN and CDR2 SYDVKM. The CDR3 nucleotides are TGTGCCAGCAGTCTAGGGACATATGATGGCTACACCTTC. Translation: CASSLGTYDGYTF.

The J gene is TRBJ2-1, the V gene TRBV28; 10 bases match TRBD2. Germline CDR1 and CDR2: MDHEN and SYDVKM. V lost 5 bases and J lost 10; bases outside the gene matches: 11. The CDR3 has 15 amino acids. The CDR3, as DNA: TGTGCCAGCAGTCCCTGGTTAAGCGGGAGGGCCGAGCAGTTCTTC. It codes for CASSPWLSGRAEQFF.

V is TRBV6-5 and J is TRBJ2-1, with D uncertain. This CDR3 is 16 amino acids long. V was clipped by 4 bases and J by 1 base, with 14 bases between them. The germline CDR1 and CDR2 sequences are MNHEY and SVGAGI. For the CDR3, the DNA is TGTGCCAGCAGTTCCAGGACGGCCCCATCCTACAATGAGCAGTTCTTC. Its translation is CASSSRTAPSYNEQFF.

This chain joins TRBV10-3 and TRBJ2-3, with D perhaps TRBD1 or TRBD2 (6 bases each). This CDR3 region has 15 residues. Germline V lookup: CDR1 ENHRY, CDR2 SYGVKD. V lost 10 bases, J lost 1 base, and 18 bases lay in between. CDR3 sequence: CATLVGGRGTDTQYF. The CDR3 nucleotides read TGTGCCACGCTAGTCGGGGGCCGCGGCACAGATACGCAGTATTTT.

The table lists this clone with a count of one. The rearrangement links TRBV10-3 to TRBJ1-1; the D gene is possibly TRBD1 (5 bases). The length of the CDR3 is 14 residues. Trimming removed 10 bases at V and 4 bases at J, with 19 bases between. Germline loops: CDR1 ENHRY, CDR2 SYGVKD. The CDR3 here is CATTGAGLATEAFF. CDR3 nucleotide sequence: TGTGCCACTACAGGAGCGGGGTTGGCCACTGAAGCTTTCTTT.

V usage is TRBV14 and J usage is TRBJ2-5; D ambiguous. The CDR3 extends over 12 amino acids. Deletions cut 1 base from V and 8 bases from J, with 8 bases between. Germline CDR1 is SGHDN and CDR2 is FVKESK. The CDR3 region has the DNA TGTGCCAGCAGCCAAGTGTGGGGAACCCAGTACTTC. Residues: CASSQVWGTQYF.